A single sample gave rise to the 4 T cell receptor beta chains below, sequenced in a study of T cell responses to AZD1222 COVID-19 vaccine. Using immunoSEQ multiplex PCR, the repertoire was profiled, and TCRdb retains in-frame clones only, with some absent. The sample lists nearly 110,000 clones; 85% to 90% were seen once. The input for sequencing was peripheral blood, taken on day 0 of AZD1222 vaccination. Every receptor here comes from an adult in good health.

The CDR3 reads CASSQDLLARYEQYF. CDR3 DNA: TGCGCCAGCAGCCAAGATCTACTAGCGAGGTACGAGCAGTACTTC. This rearrangement joins TRBV4-1 to TRBJ2-7, with 7 bases that match TRBD2. The CDR3 contains 15 residues. V was pared by 0 bases and J by 4 bases, with 6 bases of the junction left unmatched. Germline V CDR1 and CDR2: MGHRA, YSYEKL.

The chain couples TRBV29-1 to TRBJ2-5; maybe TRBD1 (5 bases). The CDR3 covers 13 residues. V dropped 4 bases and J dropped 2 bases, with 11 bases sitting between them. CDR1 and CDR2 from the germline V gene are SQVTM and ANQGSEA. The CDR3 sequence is CSVGGLRQETQYF. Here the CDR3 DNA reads TGCAGCGTTGGGGGCCTGAGACAAGAGACCCAGTACTTC.

CDR3 region: CASSLRPYEQYF. CDR3 sequence (DNA): TGCGCCAGCAGCTTACGGCCCTACGAGCAGTACTTC. The V and J genes are TRBV5-1 and TRBJ2-7, with D uncertain. V dropped 2 bases and J dropped 2 bases, with 5 bases sitting between them. The CDR3 extends over 12 amino acids. Germline assignment: CDR1 SGHRS and CDR2 YFSETQ.

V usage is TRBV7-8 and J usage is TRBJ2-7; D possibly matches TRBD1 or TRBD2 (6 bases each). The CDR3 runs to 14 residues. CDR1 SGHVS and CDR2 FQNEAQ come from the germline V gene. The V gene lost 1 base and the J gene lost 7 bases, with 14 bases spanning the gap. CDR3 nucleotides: TGTGCCAGCAGCTTAGGGACCCGGGGGCGTGAGCAGTACTTC. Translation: CASSLGTRGREQYF.